Listed below are T cell receptor beta chains from one sample, sequenced in a study of CD8 T cells in ankylosing spondylitis. MiXCR was run by TCRdb on the 5' RACE reads, yielding one entry per CDR3 protein. The sample contains about 52,000 distinct CDR3 sequences, 6.5% to 9% of which appear only once. The specimen sequenced was blood, either unsorted or a sorted T cell fraction (not recorded which). The receptors were gathered from a female donor with ankylosing spondylitis or in good health (not recorded which). CDR3s include the opening cysteine and the closing phenylalanine or tryptophan. Each record gives: V gene, clone size, J gene, D gene, CDR3 DNA, CDR3 protein. The D gene is left open where the match is weak. Size is omitted from some rows. Given values are once, few, many or a class for expanded clones.

TRBV5-1	many	TRBJ2-7	.	TGCGCCAGCAGCTTGACAGGTTACGAGCAGTACTTC	CASSLTGYEQYF
TRBV19	few	TRBJ2-2	TRBD2	TGTGCCAGTATCGGACTAGCGGAGAACACCGGGGAGCTGTTTTTT	CASIGLAENTGELFF
TRBV12-3/TRBV12-4	many	TRBJ1-2	.	TGTGCCAGCAGTTTGGACAGCCTTTATGGCTACACCTTC	CASSLDSLYGYTF
TRBV5-1	many	TRBJ1-1	.	TGCGCCAGCAGCAGGGAAGGGGCAAACACTGAAGCTTTCTTT	CASSREGANTEAFF
TRBV20-1	many	TRBJ2-2	TRBD2	TGCAGTGCTAGACCCAGCGGGGGGAACACCGGGGAGCTGTTTTTT	CSARPSGGNTGELFF
TRBV28	many	TRBJ2-5	TRBD2	TGTGCCAGCAAGGCGGGGGTACGATGGGGCTCAGAGACCCAGTACTTC	CASKAGVRWGSETQYF
TRBV5-6	many	TRBJ2-3	TRBD1	TGTGCCAGCAGCTCCTACGGGACAGGGATTTGGTATTTT	CASSSYGTGIWYF
TRBV19	few	TRBJ2-1	TRBD1	TGTGCCAGTAGCCGAGGGACAGGGAGCTCCTACAATGAGCAGTTCTTC	CASSRGTGSSYNEQFF
TRBV20-1	many	TRBJ2-5	TRBD2	TGCAGTGCTAGAAGGGGTAGCGGGGGGGAGTCGGAGACCCAGTACTTC	CSARRGSGGESETQYF
TRBV7-9	many	TRBJ1-4	.	TGTGCCAGCAGCTGGGGCAGGGACCTGTTTTTT	CASSWGRDLFF
TRBV7-2	many	TRBJ2-1	TRBD2	TGTGCCAGCAGCTTAGCCGGGACTAGTCTATGGAATGAGCAGTTCTTC	CASSLAGTSLWNEQFF
TRBV6-4	.	TRBJ1-6	.	TGTGCCAGCAGACCCCATACCCGGGGAAAGCCCAATAATTCACCCCTCCACTTT	CASRPHTRGKPNNSPLHF
TRBV6-5	many	TRBJ2-5	TRBD2	TGTGCCAGCAGTTACTCGAGTCAGGGAGGGGAGACCCAGTACTTC	CASSYSSQGGETQYF
TRBV5-1	many	TRBJ2-5	TRBD1	TGCGCCAGCAGCCCCGGACAGGGGGCACAGACCCAGTACTTC	CASSPGQGAQTQYF
TRBV7-2	many	TRBJ2-7	TRBD1	TGTGCCAGCAGCTTAGTGACAGGGGCTAACGAGCAGTACTTC	CASSLVTGANEQYF
TRBV20-1	many	TRBJ1-5	.	TGCAGTGCTACTAAGGCACCGATTAGATATAGCAATCAGCCCCAGCATTTT	CSATKAPIRYSNQPQHF
TRBV7-2	many	TRBJ2-7	TRBD1	TGTGCCAGCAGCGACAGGGGGCTAGTAGCCGAGCAGTACTTC	CASSDRGLVAEQYF
TRBV2	many	TRBJ1-3	.	TGTGCCAGCAGTGAACCAAGGGCTGGAAACACCATATATTTT	CASSEPRAGNTIYF
TRBV12-3/TRBV12-4	many	TRBJ1-6	.	TGTGCCAGCAGTCCCGGGTTAACAGGGAATTCACCCCTCCACTTT	CASSPGLTGNSPLHF
TRBV5-1	many	TRBJ2-5	.	TGCGCCAGCAGCTTGCGGGACATCCAAGAGACCCAGTACTTC	CASSLRDIQETQYF
TRBV5-1	many	TRBJ1-1	TRBD1	TGCGCCAGCAGCCCCAAGTCGATGACAGGGGACGACACTGAAGCTTTCTTT	CASSPKSMTGDDTEAFF
TRBV19	many	TRBJ2-7	TRBD1	TGTGCCAGTAGTCCGACGGACAGGATTTACGAGCAGTACTTC	CASSPTDRIYEQYF
TRBV12-3/TRBV12-4	.	TRBJ1-5	.	TGTGCCAGCAGTTCCACCCGAGACAGTTATCAGCCCCAGCATTTT	CASSSTRDSYQPQHF
TRBV5-1	many	TRBJ1-2	.	TGCGCCAGCAGCCAGCCAGGGCTGAGCTATGGCTACACCTTC	CASSQPGLSYGYTF
TRBV24-1	many	TRBJ1-2	.	TGTGCCACCAGTGATTTCGCCGACCGAGGCTACACCTTC	CATSDFADRGYTF
TRBV20-1	many	TRBJ1-5	.	TGCAGTGCTAGGGGGACCTTCAATCAGCCCCAGCATTTT	CSARGTFNQPQHF